What follows describes a single T cell receptor (beta chain). The sample comes from a study of blood T cell repertoires in COVID-19. For the study at large: Sites in the United States, Italy and Spain provided acute and convalescent COVID-19 samples.

In the study's own analysis: Estimation of nucleated cell counts relied on the amplification of reference gene primers. TCRdb's copy holds only in-frame clones and misses some; the assay was immunoSEQ multiplex PCR. That table gives V, J and clone size, and the DNA gave D and trimming. The sample holds around 300,000 clones, around 89% seen once. Looked up from germline, CDR1 is SGHAT and CDR2 is FQNNGV. Trimming took 3 bases from V and 5 from J; bases not matched to a gene: 9. The CDR3 loop spans 16 amino acids. This TCR was recovered from a young woman with acute COVID-19. Sequenced sample: PBMCs or T cells enriched from blood (not recorded which). The chain joins TRBV11-2 to TRBJ2-2; 7 positions agree with TRBD2. CDR3 protein: CASSFGSGMDTGELFF. Written as DNA, the CDR3 is TGTGCCAGCAGCTTTGGGAGCGGGATGGATACCGGGGAGCTGTTTTTT.